The next 14 T cell receptor beta chains were all read from a single sample in a study of blood T cell repertoires in COVID-19 (dated by TCRdb to 2018 to 2021). Receptor libraries were prepared by the immunoSEQ multiplex PCR assay. In TCRdb, the immuneACCESS table is reduced to in-frame sequences with V and J assigned. These tables do not hold every clone; where another copy was compared, an unresolved V gene accounts for under half, and the others remain unexplained. This sample comprises around 250,000 clones, approximately 88% of them detected only once. The ten largest clonotypes hold 1% to 1.5% of the sample. The sequenced sample was PBMCs or T cells enriched from blood (not recorded which). The receptors shown here come from a woman aged 40 to 50 with acute COVID-19.

This chain joins TRBV7-2 and TRBJ2-4; 8 bases align to TRBD1. The CDR3 spans 13 residues. V gave up 8 bases and J gave up 3 bases; unmatched junction bases: 3. Germline assignment: CDR1 SGHTA and CDR2 FQGNSA. CDR3 residues: CASQTGGKNIQYF. CDR3 DNA: TGTGCCAGCCAAACAGGGGGCAAAAACATTCAGTACTTC.

This clone is a singleton in its sample. V usage is TRBV28 and J usage is TRBJ1-1, with D perhaps matching TRBD1 (6 bases). Germline V CDR1 and CDR2: MDHEN, SYDVKM. This CDR3 region has 13 residues. Trimming took off 3 bases at V and 8 bases at J, with 13 bases between the two ends. For the CDR3, the DNA is TGTGCCAGCAGTTTCGTCGGGACACGGGAAGCTTTCTTT. This gives the protein CASSFVGTREAFF.

The chain couples TRBV18 to TRBJ2-7, with D maybe TRBD1 (6 bases). V shed 0 bases and J shed 6 bases, with 12 bases lying between them. Germline values: CDR1 KGHSH, CDR2 LQKENI. CDR3 size: 14 residues. CDR3 in DNA: TGTGCCAGCTCACCACCCCTGGCCAGGGGCGAGCAGTACTTC. It translates to CASSPPLARGEQYF. Supplemented by reference TRBV18 and TRBJ2-7, the full variable domain reads NAGVMQNPRHLVRRRGQEARLRCSPMKGHSHVYWYRQLPEEGLKFMVYLQKENIIDESGMPKERFSAEFPKEGPSILRIQQVVRGDSAAYFCASSPPLARGEQYFGPGTRLTVT.

This chain joins TRBV3-1 (or the pseudogene TRBV3-2) and TRBJ2-3; 7 positions match TRBD1. Germline V gives CDR1 LGHDT, CDR2 YNNKEL (reference sequence). The ends lost 4 bases at V and 3 bases at J; junction bases unmatched: 7. This CDR3 contains 15 residues. The CDR3 sequence is CASSPDRVRTDTQYF. CDR3 in DNA: TGTGCCAGCAGCCCAGACAGGGTACGGACAGATACGCAGTATTTT.

The rearrangement links TRBV6-5 to TRBJ2-2, with TRBD1 identical over 10 bases. V trimming: 5 bases; J trimming: 7 bases; junction bases outside the gene matches: 7. The CDR3 extends over 15 amino acids. The germline V gene encodes CDR1 MNHEY and CDR2 SVGAGI. DNA for the CDR3: TGTGCCAGCAGTAGACCGGGACAGGGGAACGGGGAGCTGTTTTTT. This translates into CASSRPGQGNGELFF.

CDR3: CASSAGTGIFWEQYV. The CDR3 DNA reads TGTGCCAGCTCAGCCGGGACAGGGATCTTCTGGGAGCAGTACGTC. The chain joins TRBV18 to TRBJ2-7, with TRBD1 identical over 9 bases. V lost 5 bases and J lost 7; bases outside the gene matches: 12. Germline V gene sequence: CDR1 KGHSH, CDR2 LQKENI. This CDR3 has 15 amino acids.

The V gene is TRBV30, the J gene TRBJ2-1; weak D call: TRBD2 (6 bases). The CDR3 extends over 14 amino acids. The germline gives CDR1 GTSNPN, CDR2 SVGIG (reference sequence). The ends were cut back, 0 bases at V and 6 bases at J, with 12 bases in the middle. CDR3 bases: TGTGCCTGGAGTGTACGGGGGAGGACCAATGAGCAGTTCTTC. It is translated as CAWSVRGRTNEQFF.

V and J are TRBV19 and TRBJ2-7; 10 bases agree with TRBD1. The germline V gene encodes CDR1 LNHDA and CDR2 SQIVND (reference sequence). The J segment lost 4 bases and the V segment lost 5 bases, leaving 5 bases of the junction unmatched. This CDR3 region has 14 residues. The DNA of the CDR3 is TGTGCCAGTAGTCGGGACAGGGGAAGGTACGAGCAGTACTTC. It yields the protein CASSRDRGRYEQYF. Full variable domain (outside the CDR3, taken from reference TRBV19 and TRBJ2-7): DGGITQSPKYLFRKEGQNVTLSCEQNLNHDAMYWYRQDPGQGLRLIYYSQIVNDFQKGDIAEGYSVSREKKESFPLTVTSAQKNPTAFYLCASSRDRGRYEQYFGPGTRLTVT.

This clone was picked up one time. DNA for the CDR3: TGTGCCAGCAGTGATCCTTTTCTAGCGGGAGGTGGCACAGATACGCAGTATTTT. Residues: CASSDPFLAGGGTDTQYF. V usage is TRBV25-1 and J usage is TRBJ2-3; 11 nucleotides line up with TRBD2. The CDR3 consists of 18 residues. V was clipped by 3 bases and J by 1 base; unmatched bases: 9. Germline CDR1 and CDR2: MGHDK and SYGVNS.

The CDR3 spells CASGKQGAGYGYTF. In DNA, the CDR3 is TGTGCCAGCGGAAAACAGGGGGCAGGTTATGGCTACACCTTC. This rearrangement joins TRBV6-5 to TRBJ1-2; the match to TRBD1 covers 9 bases. Unmatched junction bases numbered 9, after V lost 8 bases and J lost 5 bases. The CDR3 is made up of 14 amino acids. Germline values: CDR1 MNHEY, CDR2 SVGAGI.

This clone has a single count. The chain employs TRBV5-3 and TRBJ2-3; D possibly corresponds to TRBD2 (6 bases). TRBV5-3 is known as an ORF, though its function is uncertain. Deletions cut 5 bases from V and 6 bases from J, with 13 bases between. The CDR3 has 13 amino acids. The CDR3 nucleotides are TGTGCCAGAAGAACGACTAGTTCGGATACGCAGTATTTT. As protein: CARRTTSSDTQYF.

V usage is TRBV18 and J usage is TRBJ2-1; 10 bases match TRBD2. The germline CDR1 and CDR2 sequences are KGHSH and LQKENI. J was trimmed by 0 bases and V by 6 bases; bases with no gene match: 8. The CDR3 covers 17 residues. CDR3 amino acids: CASSPTSGASSYNEQFF. The CDR3 DNA reads TGTGCCAGCTCTCCTACTAGCGGGGCCAGCTCCTACAATGAGCAGTTCTTC.

The table lists this clone with a count of one. V gene TRBV12-3 or TRBV12-4 combines with J gene TRBJ1-5, with D hard to call. The CDR3 loop spans 13 amino acids. V lost 3 bases, J lost 4 bases, and 7 bases lay in between. The CDR3 region has the DNA TGTGCCAGCAGTTTCCGCGAAAATCAGCCCCAGCATTTT. This gives the protein CASSFRENQPQHF.

The chain employs TRBV10-1 and TRBJ2-5; D call uncertain. Germline V CDR1 and CDR2: WNHNN, SYGVQD (reference sequence). The CDR3 totals 12 residues. V lost 4 bases and J lost 4, with 7 bases in between. The DNA of the CDR3 is TGCGCCAGCAGTGCCACCGGAGAGACCCAGTACTTC. Amino acid sequence: CASSATGETQYF.